The 2 T cell receptor beta chains given below trace back to one sample, sequenced in a study of T cell repertoires in cytomegalovirus infection (dated by TCRdb to about 2019). Instrument used: Illumina HiSeq 1500. The public sequencing data were trimmed at Q25 with fastp and processed into clonotypes with MiXCR by TCRdb, which kept only in-frame beta chains. Each entry is one CDR3 protein sequence, shown with its most common DNA and genes. The sample records under 200,000 distinct CDR3 sequences, 8% to 10% of which are singletons. The leading ten clones occupy about 4.2% of the sample. Sequences were obtained from PBMCs. All receptors come from a human donor in good health (CMV status not recorded). Some clones in this sample may be carry-over from other donors' samples.

There are many counts of this clonotype. V is TRBV7-2 and J is TRBJ2-1; 8 nucleotides agree with TRBD2. The CDR3 is made up of 16 amino acids. Germline-derived CDR1 and CDR2 are SGHTA and FQGNSA. J gave up 5 bases and V 4 bases, and 10 bases lay outside the gene matches. The CDR3 DNA sequence: TGTGCCAGCAGCTGGAAGGGCGGGGGGAGTAACAATGAGCAGTTCTTC. Its translation: CASSWKGGGSNNEQFF.

The chain uses TRBV4-3 and TRBJ2-7; possible D gene TRBD2, 5 bases. CDR3 length: 16 amino acids. The germline CDR1 and CDR2 sequences are LGHNA and YSLEER. V was pared by 6 bases and J by 2 bases, with 20 bases between. CDR3 sequence: CASRRSARDGTYEQYF. The CDR3 DNA is TGCGCCAGCAGACGAAGCGCACGAGACGGGACCTACGAGCAGTACTTC.